The 8 T cell receptor beta chains below were found in one sample sequenced in a study of radiotherapy plus CTLA-4 blockade in lung cancer. Using immunoSEQ multiplex PCR, the repertoire was profiled, and TCRdb retains in-frame clones only, with some absent. The sample holds approximately 72,000 clones, over 65% seen once. The source material was peripheral blood, sampled from a patient treated with radiotherapy plus ipilimumab. These receptors were obtained from a human donor with non-small cell lung cancer who had a complete response to radiotherapy plus ipilimumab.

In nucleotides, the CDR3 is TGTGCCAGCAGCTTAGGGGGACAGGGTAACTATGGCTACACCTTC. Amino acid sequence: CASSLGGQGNYGYTF. This rearrangement joins TRBV7-2 to TRBJ1-2; 9 nucleotides line up with TRBD1. Trimming took 1 base from V and 1 from J; bases not matched to a gene: 1. The germline CDR1 and CDR2 sequences are SGHTA and FQGNSA. The CDR3 loop spans 15 amino acids.

The genes are TRBV2 and TRBJ1-6; D call uncertain. Germline values: CDR1 SNHLY, CDR2 FYNNEI. V was pared by 3 bases and J by 8 bases, with 14 bases between. The CDR3 runs 15 residues. The CDR3 protein is CASSDMHAQDSPLHF. The CDR3 nucleotides read TGTGCCAGCAGTGATATGCATGCGCAGGATTCACCCCTCCACTTT.

J is TRBJ1-2 and V is TRBV12-5, with 7 bases that match TRBD1. Germline CDR1 reads LGHNT; CDR2 reads FRNRAP. V shed 4 bases, J shed 4 bases, and the junction held 9 bases outside the gene matches. The CDR3 sequence is 15 residues long. For the CDR3, the DNA is TGTGCTAGTGGTTCCCACAGGGGTTCGGCCTATGGCTACACCTTC. Translated: CASGSHRGSAYGYTF.

The chain uses TRBV7-9 and TRBJ2-2; D might be TRBD1 (7 bases). This CDR3 contains 19 residues. Between the trimmed V and J ends, which lost 0 bases and 1 base, there was a span of 18 bases. Germline-derived CDR1 and CDR2 are SEHNR and FQNEAQ (reference sequence). The CDR3 sequence is CASSLARRGLGVNTGELFF. Here the CDR3 DNA reads TGTGCCAGCAGCTTAGCAAGGAGGGGGCTAGGCGTGAACACCGGGGAGCTGTTTTTT.

Turning to this clone: Distinct nucleotide sequences in the sample also encode this CDR3. The CDR3 protein is CASSLLAGVTDTQYF. CDR3 sequence (DNA): TGTGCCAGCAGCCTACTAGCGGGGGTCACAGATACGCAGTATTTT. V usage is TRBV7-9 and J usage is TRBJ2-3, with 11 bases aligning to TRBD2. Germline CDR1 SEHNR, CDR2 FQNEAQ (reference sequence). Losses at the gene ends were 5 bases for V and 2 bases for J; bases not matched to a gene: 3. This CDR3 spans 15 amino acids.

The chain combines TRBV9 with TRBJ2-7; 9 nucleotides line up with TRBD2. Germline trimming cut 6 bases from V and 0 bases from J; bases unmatched to any gene: 4. This CDR3 is built from 14 residues. CDR1 and CDR2 (germline): SGDLS, YYNGEE. In DNA form, the CDR3 reads TGTGCCAGCAACCTAGCGGGGAGCTCCTACGAGCAGTACTTC. Encoded protein: CASNLAGSSYEQYF. The whole variable domain, remainder taken from reference TRBV9 and TRBJ2-7, is DSGVTQTPKHLITATGQRVTLRCSPRSGDLSVYWYQQSLDQGLQFLIQYYNGEERAKGNILERFSAQQFPDLHSELNLSSLELGDSALYFCASNLAGSSYEQYFGPGTRLTVT.

This clone was seen more than once but under ten times. CDR3 protein: CASSEGRGPGNTIYF. CDR3 DNA: TGTGCCAGTAGTGAGGGCAGGGGGCCTGGAAACACCATATATTTT. The chain uses TRBV19 and TRBJ1-3; 8 nucleotides align to TRBD1. The CDR3 contains 15 residues. The germline gives CDR1 LNHDA, CDR2 SQIVND (reference sequence). Trimming removed 5 bases from V and 2 bases from J; junction bases left unmatched: 5.

The rearrangement joins TRBV7-8 to TRBJ2-5; 7 nucleotides line up with TRBD1. The V gene's germline CDR1 is SGHVS and CDR2 FQNEAQ. The CDR3 length is 15 residues. V was pared by 4 bases and J by 4 bases, with 9 bases of the junction left unmatched. CDR3 region: CASSYRTGRTETQYF. Written as DNA, the CDR3 is TGTGCCAGCAGCTACCGGACAGGACGAACAGAGACCCAGTACTTC. Looking up the rest from reference TRBV7-8 and TRBJ2-5 gives the full variable domain: GAGVSQSPRYKVAKRGQDVALRCDPISGHVSLFWYQQALGQGPEFLTYFQNEAQLDKSGLPSDRFFAERPEGSVSTLKIQRTQQEDSAVYLCASSYRTGRTETQYFGPGTRLLVL.